This T cell receptor beta chain was recovered during a study of blood T cell repertoires in COVID-19. Study background: Samples taken during acute and convalescent COVID-19 were collected in the United States, Italy and Spain. In each case, the material was cDNA or gDNA derived from T cells, B-cell-depleted T cells, or PBMCs.

In the original workflow: How many nucleated cells were present was estimated from reference gene primer amplification. Repertoires were generated with immunoSEQ multiplex PCR, while TCRdb's copy carries only in-frame clones and drops some. That table gives V, J and clone size, and the DNA gave D and trimming. Of under 250,000 clones listed, under 85% were seen once; the top ten hold roughly 5.5%. There are 16 residues in the CDR3. J lost 4 bases, V lost 1 base, and 3 bases had no gene match. Per germline, CDR1 LNHNV and CDR2 YYDKDF (reference sequence). The sample taken for sequencing was peripheral blood. V and J are TRBV15 and TRBJ2-6; 8 nucleotides align to TRBD1. This TCR was sampled from a human donor in a cohort sampled during active COVID-19. The DNA of the CDR3 is TGTGCCACCAGCAGAGGGACAGGGTCCGGGGCCAACGTCCTGACTTTC. This sequence encodes CATSRGTGSGANVLTF.